This T cell receptor beta chain was obtained from a study of cytomegalovirus exposure and HLA in healthy donors. A multiplex PCR was run with 60 Vbeta primers and 13 Jbeta primers. Only in-frame clones appear in the TCRdb table, and some are missing; sequencing was by immunoSEQ multiplex PCR. The sample lists approximately 100,000 clones; 64% were seen once. The junction had 5 bases not matched to a gene; V was cut back by 4 bases and J by 0 bases. This CDR3 is built from 15 residues. The V gene's germline CDR1 is SGHRS and CDR2 YFSETQ. This clonotype was obtained from a man aged 60 to 75 in good health and CMV-seronegative. Sequenced sample: PBMCs. The rearrangement uses TRBV5-1 and TRBJ1-1, with 8 bases identical to TRBD1. The CDR3 DNA reads TGCGCCAGCAGCCTACCGGGACAGGTGAACACTGAAGCTTTCTTT. Its translation is CASSLPGQVNTEAFF.